This T cell receptor (beta chain) stems from a study of regulatory and conventional T cells in RAG deficiency. Regarding the study as a whole: Shannon entropy was markedly lower and Simpson indices higher in RAG-deficient patients than control T-cell subsets. Omenn syndrome and CID/AS patients had around 100-fold fewer unique Treg TCR beta sequences, versus around 10-fold elsewhere. Omenn patients showed >90% Treg-Tconv overlap and shorter CDR3 lengths.

The sorted conventional CD4+ T cells were CD25-low and CD127-high, with genomic DNA sequenced. A note on this clone: As yet, its antigen is unknown.

The assay was immunoSEQ multiplex PCR, and TCRdb's table has in-frame clones only and misses some. In the table there are about 12,000 clones, 90% to 95% of which are singletons. In addition, the sample was reused for a study of regulatory T cells. That publication notes: Amplification used 52 TRBV primers and 13 TRBJ primers. In patients, unique TRB V-J pairs were restricted and V/J usage skewed, especially in Tregs.

This clonotype was sampled from a human donor in good health. Sequenced material: CD4+ effector T cells sorted from blood.

In nucleotides, the CDR3 is TGTGCCAGCAGTTTATTGCGTGGGACTAGCGGGACCCGCACAGATACGCAGTATTTT. Protein product: CASSLLRGTSGTRTDTQYF. The chain carries TRBV27 and TRBJ2-3, with 13 nucleotides matching TRBD2. CDR1 and CDR2 (germline): MNHEY, SMNVEV (reference sequence). The ends lost 1 base at V and 1 base at J; junction bases unmatched: 8. This CDR3 has 19 amino acids.